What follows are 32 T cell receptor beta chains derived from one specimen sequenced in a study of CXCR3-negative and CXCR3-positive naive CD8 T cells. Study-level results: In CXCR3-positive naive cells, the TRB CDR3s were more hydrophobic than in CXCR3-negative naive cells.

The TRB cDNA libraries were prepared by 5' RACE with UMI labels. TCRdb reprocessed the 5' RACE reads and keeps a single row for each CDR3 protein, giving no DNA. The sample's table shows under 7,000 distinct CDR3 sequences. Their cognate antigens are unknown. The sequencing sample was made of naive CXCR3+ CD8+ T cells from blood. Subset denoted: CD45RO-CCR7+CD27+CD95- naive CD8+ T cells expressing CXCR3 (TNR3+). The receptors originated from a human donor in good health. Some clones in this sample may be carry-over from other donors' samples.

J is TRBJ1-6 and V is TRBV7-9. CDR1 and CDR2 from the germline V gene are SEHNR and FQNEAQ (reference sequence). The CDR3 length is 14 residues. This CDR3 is CASSFVQTNSPLHF.

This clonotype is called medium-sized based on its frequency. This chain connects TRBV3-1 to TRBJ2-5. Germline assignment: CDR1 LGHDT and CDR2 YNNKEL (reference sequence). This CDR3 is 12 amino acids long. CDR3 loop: CASSPARETQYF.

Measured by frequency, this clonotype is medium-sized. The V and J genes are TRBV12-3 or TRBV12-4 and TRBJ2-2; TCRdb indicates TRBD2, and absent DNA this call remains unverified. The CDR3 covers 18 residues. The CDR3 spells CASSFFLEREGPDGELFF.

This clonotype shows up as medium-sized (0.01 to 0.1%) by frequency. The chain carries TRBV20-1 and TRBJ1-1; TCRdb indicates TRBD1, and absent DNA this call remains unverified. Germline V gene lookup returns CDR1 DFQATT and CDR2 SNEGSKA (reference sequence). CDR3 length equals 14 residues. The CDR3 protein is CSASEPGDGTEAFF.

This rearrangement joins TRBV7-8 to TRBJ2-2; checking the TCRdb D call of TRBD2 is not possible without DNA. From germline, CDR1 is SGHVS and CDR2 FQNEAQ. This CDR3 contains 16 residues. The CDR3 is CASSGGRAISPGELFF.

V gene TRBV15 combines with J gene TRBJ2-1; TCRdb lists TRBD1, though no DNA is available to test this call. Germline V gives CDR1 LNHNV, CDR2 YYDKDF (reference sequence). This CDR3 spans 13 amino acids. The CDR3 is CATSRDLVSRQFF. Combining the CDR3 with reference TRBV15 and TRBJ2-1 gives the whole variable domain DAMVIQNPRYQVTQFGKPVTLSCSQTLNHNVMYWYQQKSSQAPKLLFHYYDKDFNNEADTPDNFQSRRPNTSFCFLDIRSPGLGDTAMYLCATSRDLVSRQFFGPGTRLTVL.

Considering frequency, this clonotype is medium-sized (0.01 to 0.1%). The CDR3 loop is CASSGHLNTEAFF. The V call is TRBV19, the J call TRBJ1-1; TCRdb calls TRBD1, which cannot be checked without DNA. The length of the CDR3 is 13 residues. CDR1 and CDR2 from the germline V gene are LNHDA and SQIVND (reference sequence).

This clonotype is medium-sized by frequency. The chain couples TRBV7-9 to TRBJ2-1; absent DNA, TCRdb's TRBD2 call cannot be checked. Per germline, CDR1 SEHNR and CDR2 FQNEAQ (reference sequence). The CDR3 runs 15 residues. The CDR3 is CASRLTSGGNNEQFF.

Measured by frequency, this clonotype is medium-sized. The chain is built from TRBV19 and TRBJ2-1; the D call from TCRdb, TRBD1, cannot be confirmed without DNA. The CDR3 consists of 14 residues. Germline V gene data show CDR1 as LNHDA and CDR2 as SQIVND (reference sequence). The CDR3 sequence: CASSVQGASHEQFF.

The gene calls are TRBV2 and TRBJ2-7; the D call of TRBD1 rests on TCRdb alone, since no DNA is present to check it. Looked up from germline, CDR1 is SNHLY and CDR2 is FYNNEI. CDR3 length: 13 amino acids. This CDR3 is CASGHGEPYEQYF.

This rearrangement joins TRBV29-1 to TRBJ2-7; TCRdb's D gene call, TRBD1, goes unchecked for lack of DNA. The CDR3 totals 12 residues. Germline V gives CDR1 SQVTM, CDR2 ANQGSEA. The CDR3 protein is CSVRTDSYEQYF.

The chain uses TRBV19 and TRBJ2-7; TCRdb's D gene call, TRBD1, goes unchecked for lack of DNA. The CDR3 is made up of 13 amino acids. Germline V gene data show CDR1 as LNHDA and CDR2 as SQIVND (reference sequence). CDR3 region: CASSISGAYEQYF.

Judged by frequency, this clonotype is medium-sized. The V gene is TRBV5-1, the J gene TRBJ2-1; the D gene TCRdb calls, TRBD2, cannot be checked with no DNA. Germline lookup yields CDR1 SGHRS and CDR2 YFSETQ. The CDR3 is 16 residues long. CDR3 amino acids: CASSLTLGGASNEQFF.

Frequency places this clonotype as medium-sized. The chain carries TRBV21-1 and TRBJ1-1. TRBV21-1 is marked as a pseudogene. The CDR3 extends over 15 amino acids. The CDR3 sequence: CASSPRLRRNTEAFF.

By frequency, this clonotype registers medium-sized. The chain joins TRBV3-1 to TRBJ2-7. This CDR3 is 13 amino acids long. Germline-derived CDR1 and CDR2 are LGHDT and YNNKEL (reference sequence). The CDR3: CASSQDWSYEQYF.

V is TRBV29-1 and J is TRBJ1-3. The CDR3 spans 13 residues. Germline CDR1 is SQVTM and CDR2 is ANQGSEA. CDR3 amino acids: CSVDGDAGNTIYF.

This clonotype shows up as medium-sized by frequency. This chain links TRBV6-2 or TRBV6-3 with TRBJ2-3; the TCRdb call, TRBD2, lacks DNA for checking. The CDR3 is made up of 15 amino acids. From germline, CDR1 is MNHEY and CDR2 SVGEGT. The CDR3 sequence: CASSLLALSTDTQYF.

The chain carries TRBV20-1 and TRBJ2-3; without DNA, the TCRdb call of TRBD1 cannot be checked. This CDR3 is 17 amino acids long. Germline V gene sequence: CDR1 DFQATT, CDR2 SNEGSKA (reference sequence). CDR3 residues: CSALDMGVSTYTDTQYF.

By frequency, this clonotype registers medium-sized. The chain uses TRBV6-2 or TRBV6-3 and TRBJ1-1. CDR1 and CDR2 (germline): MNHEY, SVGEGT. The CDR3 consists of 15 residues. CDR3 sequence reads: CASSYGVQMNTEAFF.

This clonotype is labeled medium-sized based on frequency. CDR3 sequence reads: CASSITGTSGKGSYNEQFF. The chain couples TRBV21-1 to TRBJ2-1; TCRdb selects TRBD2, and the lack of DNA leaves this call unchecked. TRBV21-1 is described as a pseudogene. This CDR3 spans 19 amino acids.

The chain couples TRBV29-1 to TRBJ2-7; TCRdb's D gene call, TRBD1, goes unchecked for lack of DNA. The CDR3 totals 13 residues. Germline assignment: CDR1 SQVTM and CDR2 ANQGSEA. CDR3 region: CSVSGLSSYEQYF.

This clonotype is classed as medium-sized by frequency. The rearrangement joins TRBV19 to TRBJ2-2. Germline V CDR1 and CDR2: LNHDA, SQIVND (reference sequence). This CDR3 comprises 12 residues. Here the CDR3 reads CASNGDPGELFF.

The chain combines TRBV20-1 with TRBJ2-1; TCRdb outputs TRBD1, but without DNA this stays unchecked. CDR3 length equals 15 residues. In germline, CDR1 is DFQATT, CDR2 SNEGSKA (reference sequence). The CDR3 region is CSAPGLATSYNEQFF.

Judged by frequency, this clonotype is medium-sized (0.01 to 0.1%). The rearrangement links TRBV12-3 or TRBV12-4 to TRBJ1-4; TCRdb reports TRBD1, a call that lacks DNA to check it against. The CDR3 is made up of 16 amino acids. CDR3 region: CASSPMGQGIDEKLFF.

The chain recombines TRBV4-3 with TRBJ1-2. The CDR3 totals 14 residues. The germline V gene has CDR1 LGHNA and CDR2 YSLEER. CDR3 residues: CASSLGVGPDGYTF.

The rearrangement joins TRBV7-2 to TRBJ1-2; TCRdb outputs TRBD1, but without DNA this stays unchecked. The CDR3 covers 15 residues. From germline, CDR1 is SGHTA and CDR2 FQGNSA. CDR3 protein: CASSSVTGDLNGYTF.

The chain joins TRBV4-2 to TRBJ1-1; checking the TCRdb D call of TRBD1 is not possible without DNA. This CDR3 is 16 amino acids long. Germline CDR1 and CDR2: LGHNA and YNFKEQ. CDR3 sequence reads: CASSQQPGTGPTEAFF.

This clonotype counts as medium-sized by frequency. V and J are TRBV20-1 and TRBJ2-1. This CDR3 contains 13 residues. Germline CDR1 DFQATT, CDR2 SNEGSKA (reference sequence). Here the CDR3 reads CSARAASYNEQFF.

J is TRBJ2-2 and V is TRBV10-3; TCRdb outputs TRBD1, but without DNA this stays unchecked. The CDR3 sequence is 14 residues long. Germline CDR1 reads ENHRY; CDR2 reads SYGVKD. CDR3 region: CAISPGQDLGELFF.

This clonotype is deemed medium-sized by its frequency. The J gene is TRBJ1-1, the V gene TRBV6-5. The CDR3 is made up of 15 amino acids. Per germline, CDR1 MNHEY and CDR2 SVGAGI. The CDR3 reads CASSYSEGPNTEAFF.

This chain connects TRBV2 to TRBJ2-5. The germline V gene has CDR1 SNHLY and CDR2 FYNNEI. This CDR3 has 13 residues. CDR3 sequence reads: CASSEFIGETQYF.

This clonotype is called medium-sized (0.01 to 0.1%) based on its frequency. The CDR3 sequence is CSARDGSNTEAFF. This chain connects TRBV20-1 to TRBJ1-1. The CDR3 spans 13 residues. CDR1 DFQATT and CDR2 SNEGSKA come from the germline V gene (reference sequence).